Below, one T cell receptor (beta chain) is given with its context. What it binds is unknown. Authors of the study amplified TCR beta CDR3 regions from RNA transcripts. Primed by the HTBI set, a first-round RT-PCR was run on the TCR CDR3. TCRdb fed the multiplex PCR reads into MiXCR, producing one record per CDR3 protein. There are about 600,000 distinct CDR3 sequences in the sample; around 16% occur only once, and about 3.5% lies in the top ten. The cohort's ophthalmopathy patients, a group with duration under 3 months, had a Clinical Activity Score of at least 3 and a NOSPECS grade of at least 4. Each diagnosis was grounded in clinical symptoms, serum thyroxine and TRAb, thyroid ultrasound, and orbital computed tomography. The sample is drawn from a study of T cells in Graves' hyperthyroidism and ophthalmopathy. For the study at large: Peripheral blood specimens were obtained at initial diagnosis, prior to any treatment. Study-wide findings and caveats: The model predicted ophthalmopathy a median about 6.6 months before onset.

The CDR3 extends over 12 amino acids. The germline V and J ends were trimmed by 6 bases and 1 base, with 6 bases remaining between them. From germline, CDR1 is MNHNS and CDR2 SASEGT. This TCR was recovered from a woman aged 40 to 49 with Graves' ophthalmopathy. Sequences were obtained from blood. This sequence joins TRBV6-1 and TRBJ1-1; no clear D. CDR3 loop: CASRAGNTEAFF. DNA for the CDR3: TGTGCCAGCAGGGCAGGGAACACTGAAGCTTTCTTT.